These 25 T cell receptor beta chains were all obtained from the same sample, sequenced in a study of cytomegalovirus exposure and HLA in healthy donors (dated by TCRdb to the late 2010s). The library was generated by the immunoSEQ multiplex PCR assay. A mixture of 60 forward primers for TCR Vbeta segments and 13 reverse primers for TCR Jbeta segments was used in the multiplex PCR. TCRdb stores this immuneACCESS table with in-frame sequences only. Part of the clones is absent; in the studies checked, under half of the shortfall reflects unresolved V genes, and no reason is known for the rest. For this sample, the table gives some 130,000 clones. Under 2% of the sample comes from the top ten. The sample taken for sequencing was PBMCs. The receptors were gathered from a woman aged 40 to 50 in good health and CMV-seronegative.

Here the CDR3 DNA reads TGTGCCAGCACCCTAAAAACGAACACCGGGGAGCTGTTTTTT. Protein: CASTLKTNTGELFF. V gene TRBV7-9 combines with J gene TRBJ2-2, with no clear D. This CDR3 is built from 14 residues. Trimming took 7 bases from V and 0 from J, leaving 9 bases between them. From germline, CDR1 is SEHNR and CDR2 FQNEAQ (reference sequence).

The V and J genes are TRBV9 and TRBJ2-1; 9 positions match TRBD2. Losses at the gene ends were 1 base for V and 9 bases for J; bases not matched to a gene: 8. From germline, CDR1 is SGDLS and CDR2 YYNGEE. This CDR3 has 15 residues. CDR3 region: CASSVWASGVPEQFF. CDR3 bases: TGTGCCAGCAGCGTATGGGCTAGCGGGGTCCCTGAGCAGTTCTTC.

The rearrangement joins TRBV2 to TRBJ1-1; D is possibly TRBD1 (6 bases). V was pared by 4 bases and J by 6 bases, with 18 bases between. There are 15 residues in the CDR3. Germline CDR1 reads SNHLY; CDR2 reads FYNNEI. The CDR3 nucleotides read TGTGCCAGCAGTGCGGGGCAATCTCCAGGGGCTGAAGCTTTCTTT. Translated, it gives CASSAGQSPGAEAFF. The full variable domain, with the rest looked up from reference TRBV2 and TRBJ1-1, is EPEVTQTPSHQVTQMGQEVILRCVPISNHLYFYWYRQILGQKVEFLVSFYNNEISEKSEIFDDQFSVERPDGSNFTLKIRSTKLEDSAMYFCASSAGQSPGAEAFFGQGTRLTVV.

The V gene is TRBV6-5, the J gene TRBJ2-7; D is tentatively TRBD1 or TRBD2 (5 bases each). The V end lost 2 bases, the J end lost 0 bases, and 14 bases lay between the germline ends. Per germline, CDR1 MNHEY and CDR2 SVGAGI. This CDR3 has 16 residues. Here the CDR3 DNA reads TGTGCCAGCAGTTACCGTTCCTTGGGGGACTCCTACGAGCAGTACGTC. It specifies CASSYRSLGDSYEQYV.

The chain uses TRBV21-1 and TRBJ1-2; the table's D call, TRBD1, was not checked against the DNA. TRBV21-1 represents a pseudogene. CDR3 length: 15 residues. In DNA form, the CDR3 reads TGTGCCAGCAGCAAAGTCTTTAGACAGGGGGTTGGCTACACCTTC. Translating gives CASSKVFRQGVGYTF.

The chain joins TRBV9 to TRBJ1-5, with D possibly being TRBD1 (5 bases). CDR1 is SGDLS, CDR2 YYNGEE, per germline. CDR3 length equals 14 residues. Trimming removed 5 bases at V and 4 bases at J, with 13 bases between. DNA for the CDR3: TGTGCCAGCAGTGCAGACAGCCTAAATCAGCCCCAGCATTTT. Translated, it gives CASSADSLNQPQHF.

The rearrangement joins TRBV5-4 to TRBJ1-2; D gene uncertain. The germline gives CDR1 SGHNT, CDR2 YYREEE (reference sequence). The CDR3 contains 14 residues. Trimming shortened V by 2 bases and J by 7 bases, and 15 bases separated the two germline ends. The CDR3 DNA sequence: TGTGCCAGCAGCTTCTACAGCGGTATCGGTGGCTACACCTTC. Its translation is CASSFYSGIGGYTF.

The chain is built from TRBV5-1 and TRBJ2-2, with 7 bases matching TRBD1. V lost 4 bases and J lost 0; bases outside the gene matches: 3. The V gene's germline CDR1 is SGHRS and CDR2 YFSETQ. CDR3 length: 15 residues. The CDR3 is CASSGGQTNTGELFF. CDR3 nucleotides: TGCGCCAGCAGCGGGGGACAGACGAACACCGGGGAGCTGTTTTTT.

Points on this clone: Because the CDR3 is missing its conserved closing phenylalanine or tryptophan, this is likely a read error. The CDR3 bases are TGTGCCAGCAGTGCCAACAGGGGGGATAATTCACCCCTCCACCTT. Its translation is CASSANRGDNSPLHL. This sequence joins TRBV2 and TRBJ1-6; 8 nucleotides agree with TRBD1. J lost 5 bases, V lost 4 bases, and 4 bases had no gene match. The CDR3 length is 15 residues. Germline CDR1 and CDR2: SNHLY and FYNNEI.

V and J are TRBV5-1 and TRBJ1-2; tentatively, D is TRBD1 (6 bases). V was cut by 0 bases and J by 6 bases, with 6 bases left in between. Germline assignment: CDR1 SGHRS and CDR2 YFSETQ. The CDR3 covers 12 residues. CDR3 protein: CASSLDRDGYTF. CDR3 DNA sequence: TGCGCCAGCAGCTTGGACAGGGATGGCTACACCTTC.

The V call is TRBV7-2, the J call TRBJ2-2; D ambiguous. Trimming removed 0 bases at V and 1 base at J, with 3 bases between. Looked up from germline, CDR1 is SGHTA and CDR2 is FQGNSA. The length of the CDR3 is 14 residues. The CDR3 nucleotides are TGTGCCAGCAGCTTAGCCCAGAACACCGGGGAGCTGTTTTTT. As protein: CASSLAQNTGELFF.

The V gene is TRBV6-1, the J gene TRBJ1-1; TRBD1 agrees at 7 bases. The V gene's germline CDR1 is MNHNS and CDR2 SASEGT. Losses at the gene ends were 3 bases for V and 5 bases for J; bases not matched to a gene: 6. This CDR3 is 14 amino acids long. The chain's CDR3 is CASSDAGGLTEAFF. The CDR3 DNA reads TGTGCCAGCAGTGATGCAGGGGGATTGACTGAAGCTTTCTTT.

The chain recombines TRBV7-2 with TRBJ2-7; 9 bases line up with TRBD1. The CDR3 runs 15 residues. The germline V gene encodes CDR1 SGHTA and CDR2 FQGNSA. The V and J ends lost 5 bases and 1 base, in that order; junction bases with no gene match: 6. The CDR3 is CASSRTGEGSYEQYV. In DNA form, the CDR3 reads TGTGCCAGCAGCCGGACAGGGGAGGGGTCCTACGAGCAGTACGTC.

This rearrangement joins TRBV28 to TRBJ1-5; tentative D call: TRBD1 (6 bases). Germline V lookup: CDR1 MDHEN, CDR2 SYDVKM. This CDR3 has 13 residues. Deletions cut 7 bases from V and 4 bases from J, with 11 bases between. CDR3 in amino acids: CASIAGDNQPQHF. CDR3 DNA: TGTGCCAGCATTGCAGGGGATAATCAGCCCCAGCATTTT.

The chain is built from TRBV19 and TRBJ2-1, with 12 bases lining up with TRBD2. Unmatched junction bases numbered 10, after V lost 6 bases and J lost 7 bases. The CDR3 covers 16 residues. Germline V lookup: CDR1 LNHDA, CDR2 SQIVND (reference sequence). Here the CDR3 DNA reads TGTGCCAGTAGAGACCGACTAGCGGGGGTCGGGAATGAGCAGTTCTTC. This sequence encodes CASRDRLAGVGNEQFF.

The chain recombines TRBV7-2 with TRBJ1-2; D gene uncertain. Looked up from germline, CDR1 is SGHTA and CDR2 is FQGNSA. Trimming pared 1 base from V and 7 bases from J, leaving 10 bases between. This CDR3 is 13 amino acids long. This chain's CDR3 is CASSLGFRVGYTF. The CDR3 nucleotides read TGTGCCAGCAGCTTAGGGTTCCGAGTTGGCTACACCTTC.

The V and J genes are TRBV4-1 and TRBJ2-1; TRBD2 aligns across 10 bases. V was clipped by 1 base and J by 5 bases; unmatched bases: 11. CDR3 length: 18 residues. Germline lookup yields CDR1 MGHRA and CDR2 YSYEKL. CDR3 bases: TGCGCCAGCAGCCAAGTAGGCTTAGCGGGGGGCCAAGACAATGAGCAGTTCTTC. Translation: CASSQVGLAGGQDNEQFF.

This chain's CDR3 is CASSLWAETGYTF. The CDR3 DNA follows: TGTGCCAGCAGTTTATGGGCAGAAACCGGCTACACCTTC. This chain joins TRBV28 and TRBJ1-2; D is unclear. V lost 0 bases and J 8 bases, leaving 10 bases between the germline ends. CDR3 length: 13 residues. CDR1 MDHEN and CDR2 SYDVKM come from the germline V gene.

This CDR3 is CASSVDDRGNSPLHF. In DNA form, the CDR3 reads TGTGCCAGCAGCGTAGACGACAGGGGTAATTCACCCCTCCACTTT. This rearrangement joins TRBV9 to TRBJ1-6; 8 bases align to TRBD1. Germline lookup yields CDR1 SGDLS and CDR2 YYNGEE. The V gene end was trimmed by 0 bases and the J gene end by 6 bases; junction bases not matched to a gene: 2. This CDR3 is 15 amino acids long.

The chain combines TRBV18 with TRBJ1-4; D might be TRBD1 (5 bases). This CDR3 contains 15 residues. Trimming took 2 bases from V and 0 from J, leaving 7 bases between them. Germline V lookup: CDR1 KGHSH, CDR2 LQKENI. For the CDR3, the DNA is TGTGCCAGCTCACCAGGGACTGCAACTAATGAAAAACTGTTTTTT. Amino acid sequence: CASSPGTATNEKLFF. The variable domain in full, completed from reference TRBV18 and TRBJ1-4, reads NAGVMQNPRHLVRRRGQEARLRCSPMKGHSHVYWYRQLPEEGLKFMVYLQKENIIDESGMPKERFSAEFPKEGPSILRIQQVVRGDSAAYFCASSPGTATNEKLFFGSGTQLSVL.

The V gene is TRBV7-2, the J gene TRBJ1-1; 8 nucleotides line up with TRBD1. Germline loops: CDR1 SGHTA, CDR2 FQGNSA. V shed 5 bases, J shed 6 bases, and the junction held 14 bases outside the gene matches. The CDR3 length is 16 residues. DNA for the CDR3: TGTGCCAGCAGCCCCCACAGGGGGGGCGCTGGGGCTGAAGCTTTCTTT. It is translated as CASSPHRGGAGAEAFF.

The chain is built from TRBV7-3 and TRBJ1-6; the D gene is possibly TRBD1 (5 bases). V was cut by 5 bases and J by 10 bases, with 12 bases left in between. The V gene's germline CDR1 is SGHTA and CDR2 FQGTGA. There are 13 residues in the CDR3. The CDR3 nucleotides read TGTGCCAGCAGCGCAAGGAGGGGATCACCCCTCCACTTT. Translation gives CASSARRGSPLHF.

CDR3 protein: CASSEGRGGTEAFF. CDR3 coding DNA: TGTGCCAGCAGTGAAGGCCGGGGAGGCACTGAAGCTTTCTTT. The V and J genes are TRBV2 and TRBJ1-1; D call uncertain. Per the germline V gene, CDR1 is SNHLY and CDR2 is FYNNEI. This CDR3 has 14 residues. V shed 1 base and J shed 4 bases, with 10 bases lying between them. The variable domain in full, with the rest retrieved from reference TRBV2 and TRBJ1-1, is EPEVTQTPSHQVTQMGQEVILRCVPISNHLYFYWYRQILGQKVEFLVSFYNNEISEKSEIFDDQFSVERPDGSNFTLKIRSTKLEDSAMYFCASSEGRGGTEAFFGQGTRLTVV.

The chain is built from TRBV9 and TRBJ2-2, with a weak D call TRBD2 (6 bases). CDR3 length: 15 residues. The germline gives CDR1 SGDLS, CDR2 YYNGEE. The ends were cut back, 3 bases at V and 5 bases at J, with 14 bases in the middle. CDR3 amino acids: CASSASGRGTGELFF. The DNA for the CDR3 is TGTGCCAGCAGCGCTTCCGGTCGGGGGACCGGGGAGCTGTTTTTT.

The chain has TRBV6-9 and TRBJ2-7; possible D gene TRBD2, 6 bases. The germline V gene has CDR1 MNHGY and CDR2 SVAAGI. V was pared by 6 bases and J by 6 bases, with 21 bases between. CDR3 length equals 15 residues. DNA for the CDR3: TGTGCCAGCAGGATAAAACCGGGACTCCAACTCGAGCAGTACTTC. Its translation is CASRIKPGLQLEQYF.